This is a list of T cell receptor beta chains from one sample in a study of cytomegalovirus exposure and HLA in healthy donors. Some clones are missing from TCRdb's copy, which holds only in-frame ones; the method was immunoSEQ multiplex PCR. The sample has approximately 190,000 clones, over 65% seen once. What was sequenced was PBMCs. The source is a woman aged 30 to 39 in good health and CMV-seronegative. Both conserved end residues are part of each CDR3. D genes are given only for firm matches. Only some rows state a clone size, as once, few, many or a class for expanded clones.

TRBV18	TRBD2	NA	TRBJ2-3	TGTGCCAACGTAGCGGGGGGCCCGGGAGATACGCAGTATTTT	CANVAGGPGDTQYF
TRBV5-1	NA	few	TRBJ1-3	TGCGCCAGCAGCTTGGGCACAGACCGACGCCGGAACACCATATATTTT	CASSLGTDRRRNTIYF
TRBV27	NA	NA	TRBJ2-7	TGTGCCAGCAGTTTCCCCGCGTCTGGTGGGAAGGGGTACGAGCAGTACTTC	CASSFPASGGKGYEQYF
TRBV12-5	TRBD1	NA	TRBJ2-2	TGTGCTAGTGGGCTCTGGGACAGGGTTTTTTCGAACACCGGGGAGCTGTTTTTT	CASGLWDRVFSNTGELFF
TRBV27	TRBD2	once	TRBJ2-2	TGTGCCAGCAGTTTATCAGGAGCGGGGGGGCCAGCCGGGGAGCTGTTTTTT	CASSLSGAGGPAGELFF
TRBV5-6	TRBD1	NA	TRBJ1-1	TGTGCCAGCAGAAAGGGACAGGGTAACCCTGAAGCTTTCTTT	CASRKGQGNPEAFF
TRBV5-4	TRBD1	NA	TRBJ2-7	TGTGCCAGCAGCTTGGGGACAGGACTCGGCGAGCAGTACTTC	CASSLGTGLGEQYF
TRBV7-2	NA	NA	TRBJ2-2	TGTGCCAGCAGCTTTATATTGCTAGGTCAAGCCGGGGAGCTGTTTTTT	CASSFILLGQAGELFF
TRBV7-3	TRBD2	NA	TRBJ2-5	TGTGCCAGCAGCCCACAGCGGGGCAGCCAAGAGACCCAGTACTTC	CASSPQRGSQETQYF
TRBV4-3	NA	NA	TRBJ1-2	TGCGCCAGCAGCCAAGATCAGGTGAGGGCCTCGGGCTATGGCTACACCTTC	CASSQDQVRASGYGYTF
TRBV4-2	NA	NA	TRBJ2-7	TGTGCCAGCAGCCAAGTACCAGGGGCGAATACCTACGAGCAGTACTTC	CASSQVPGANTYEQYF
TRBV13	NA	few	TRBJ2-7	TGTGCCAGCAGCTCGGCGGGCCTAAATTACGAGCAGTACTTC	CASSSAGLNYEQYF
TRBV18	TRBD2	NA	TRBJ2-7	TGTGCCAGCTCACCACAGGGTAGCGGGTACTCCTACGAGCAGTACTTC	CASSPQGSGYSYEQYF
TRBV9	NA	NA	TRBJ1-1	TGTGCCAGCAGCGTAGGGGCTGTTAGCACTGAAGCTTTCTTT	CASSVGAVSTEAFF
TRBV6-5	NA	NA	TRBJ1-1	TGTGCCAGCAGTTACTCGGCGGGGAGGACTGAAGCTTTCTTT	CASSYSAGRTEAFF
TRBV12-2	NA	NA	TRBJ1-1	TGTGCAAGTCGCTTAGCTTCAGGGGAGGGTGACACTGAAGCTTTCTTT	CASRLASGEGDTEAFF
TRBV5-4	TRBD2	NA	TRBJ2-2	TGTGCCAGCAGCCACAAACCCGGGACTAGCGGGAGTGGGGAGCTGTTTTTT	CASSHKPGTSGSGELFF
TRBV7-6	TRBD1	few	TRBJ2-7	TGTGCCAGCAGCGTGGGGACAGGGGTAGTGTACGAGCAGTACTTC	CASSVGTGVVYEQYF
TRBV30	TRBD2	few	TRBJ2-7	TGTGCCTGGAGGGAATGGGCTAGCGGGTCCTACGAGCAGTACTTC	CAWREWASGSYEQYF
TRBV19	TRBD1	NA	TRBJ2-5	TGTGCCAGTAGTTACGGACAGGTTTTTGAGACCCAGTACTTC	CASSYGQVFETQYF
TRBV7-9	NA	NA	TRBJ2-7	TGTGCCAGCAGCTCACCACTCATGGGGGGATACGAGCAGTACTTC	CASSSPLMGGYEQYF
TRBV4-3	TRBD2	NA	TRBJ2-3	TGCGCCAGCAGCCAAGATAGGACTAGCCCATTCCAGGATACGCAGTATTTT	CASSQDRTSPFQDTQYF
TRBV5-1	TRBD1	NA	TRBJ1-2	TGCGCCAGCAGCTTGAAGGGGGCCGCGGAGGGCTACACCTTC	CASSLKGAAEGYTF
TRBV7-3	TRBD2	NA	TRBJ2-1	TGTGCCAGCAGCCCAAGCGGGGGCCCTGAGCAGTTCTTC	CASSPSGGPEQFF
TRBV7-2	NA	NA	TRBJ2-7	TGTGCCAGCAGCCCCGTAGCTTACGAGCAGTACTTC	CASSPVAYEQYF
TRBV4-1	NA	NA	TRBJ1-4	TGCGCCAGCAGCCGGGGGACAAATAATGAAAAACTGTTTTTT	CASSRGTNNEKLFF
TRBV5-1	NA	once	TRBJ2-6	TGCGCCAGCATGATTTTTAGCCTCAGTGGGGCCAACGTCCTGACTTTC	CASMIFSLSGANVLTF
TRBV9	NA	NA	TRBJ1-2	TGTGCCAGCAGTCAGGGGACCTATGGCTACACCTTC	CASSQGTYGYTF
TRBV25-1	TRBD1	NA	TRBJ1-1	TGTGCCAGCAGTGGACCGGGACAGGGACGATTCATGAACACTGAAGCTTTCTTT	CASSGPGQGRFMNTEAFF
TRBV11-3	NA	NA	TRBJ2-3	TGTGCCAGCAGCCCCGGTCACGCTAGCACAGATACGCAGTATTTT	CASSPGHASTDTQYF
TRBV9	NA	NA	TRBJ1-3	TGTGCCAGCAGCGCCCAGACTGGGGGAAACACCATATATTTT	CASSAQTGGNTIYF
TRBV13	NA	NA	TRBJ2-5	TGTGCCAGCAGCTTGCTGACAGGATCAAGAGGGACCCAGTACTTC	CASSLLTGSRGTQYF
TRBV4-1	TRBD1	NA	TRBJ1-2	TGCGCCAGCAGCCCGGGCGGACAGGGGGCTGGAGGCTACACCTTC	CASSPGGQGAGGYTF
TRBV27	TRBD1	NA	TRBJ1-3	TGTGCCAGCAGTCCCGCCCCCTGGGACAGACCTTTCTCTGGAAACACCATATATTTT	CASSPAPWDRPFSGNTIYF
TRBV7-9	TRBD1	NA	TRBJ2-3	TGTGCCAGCAGCTTACTGGACAGGGGGTGGGATACGCAGTATTTT	CASSLLDRGWDTQYF
TRBV5-1	NA	few	TRBJ1-3	TGCGCCAGCAGCTTGGACCCCACAGGGATCGGAGGAAACACCATATATTTT	CASSLDPTGIGGNTIYF
TRBV9	TRBD1	NA	TRBJ1-4	TGTGCCAGCAGCGCCCGGACAGGGGGGGAAAAACTGTTTTTT	CASSARTGGEKLFF
TRBV11-3	NA	NA	TRBJ2-7	TGTGCCAGCAGCCGTGGAGCCTACGAGCAGTACTTC	CASSRGAYEQYF
TRBV6-1	NA	NA	TRBJ2-2	TGTGCCAGCCGAGCCAGGGCTTATAACACCGGGGAGCTGTTTTTT	CASRARAYNTGELFF
TRBV5-1	NA	NA	TRBJ1-1	TGCGCCAGCAGCTTGGGACAGGCCAACACTGAAGCTTTCTTT	CASSLGQANTEAFF
TRBV11-1	NA	NA	TRBJ1-1	TGTGCCAGCAACAAACAGGGCCCGAACACTGAAGCTTTCTTT	CASNKQGPNTEAFF